A selection of T cell receptor beta chains follows, all from one sample in a study of beta chain features in type 1 diabetes. Sequencing was performed with immunoSEQ multiplex PCR; in TCRdb, only in-frame clones are kept and a portion is missing. The sample includes about 280,000 clones, 15% of them seen just once. Sequenced material: naive CD4+ T cells from blood. The source of these receptors is a man between 18 and 35 years old with type 1 diabetes. Both conserved end residues are part of each CDR3. The D gene is left open where the match is weak. Size is stated for part of the rows, as once, few or many counts, or as a class when the clone is expanded.

cdr3_aa cdr3_nt v_call clone_size cdr3_length j_call d_call
CASSLATGTGNGYTF TGTGCCAGCAGCTTAGCGACAGGGACAGGGAATGGCTACACCTTC TRBV7-2 few 15 TRBJ1-2 TRBD1
CASSASGGVEETQYF TGTGCCAGCAGCGCGAGCGGGGGGGTGGAAGAGACCCAGTACTTC TRBV7-2 . 15 TRBJ2-5 TRBD2
CASSLGSGVQTDTQYF TGTGCCAGCAGCTTAGGCTCCGGGGTCCAGACAGATACGCAGTATTTT TRBV7-2 . 16 TRBJ2-3 .
CASKKQGSYNEQFF TGTGCCAGCAAGAAACAGGGATCCTACAATGAGCAGTTCTTC TRBV28 few 14 TRBJ2-1 .
CASSLAGLNTGELFF TGTGCCAGCAGTCTAGCGGGGCTGAACACCGGGGAGCTGTTTTTT TRBV14 few 15 TRBJ2-2 TRBD2
CASSELRAGANVLTF TGTGCCAGCAGTGAACTGAGGGCCGGGGCCAACGTCCTGACTTTC TRBV2 . 15 TRBJ2-6 .
CASSRYAGLAGDTQYF TGCGCCAGCAGCCGGTATGCGGGACTAGCGGGAGATACGCAGTATTTT TRBV4-1 few 16 TRBJ2-3 TRBD2
CASSPISPAQYF TGTGCCAGCAGCCCTATTAGTCCGGCGCAGTATTTT TRBV11-2 . 12 TRBJ2-3 .
CASSLGQGAGEQYF TGTGCCAGCAGCCTCGGACAGGGCGCGGGCGAGCAGTACTTC TRBV7-9 . 14 TRBJ2-7 TRBD1
CASRESRDQPQHF TGTGCCAGCAGAGAAAGTCGCGATCAGCCCCAGCATTTT TRBV11-2 . 13 TRBJ1-5 .
CASSRDSGTYNEQFF TGTGCCAGTAGTAGAGACAGCGGGACCTACAATGAGCAGTTCTTC TRBV19 . 15 TRBJ2-1 TRBD2
CASSLDVPRSNQPQHF TGTGCCAGCAGCTTAGACGTGCCGCGGAGCAATCAGCCCCAGCATTTT TRBV7-2 . 16 TRBJ1-5 .
CASSTGGSSYNEQFF TGTGCCAGCAGTACCGGCGGGAGCTCCTACAATGAGCAGTTCTTC TRBV28 . 15 TRBJ2-1 TRBD2
CASSPQSPRGNQETQYF TGTGCCAGCTCACCTCAATCTCCCCGGGGGAACCAAGAGACCCAGTACTTC TRBV18 . 17 TRBJ2-5 .
CASSPTVSGANVLTF TGTGCCAGCAGCCCGACAGTCTCCGGGGCCAACGTCCTGACTTTC TRBV2 few 15 TRBJ2-6 .
CASSQSPAGGYNEQFF TGTGCCAGCAGCCAAAGCCCCGCGGGGGGCTACAATGAGCAGTTCTTC TRBV4-2 few 16 TRBJ2-1 TRBD2
CASSSGGAGETQYF TGCGCCAGCAGCTCAGGGGGCGCGGGAGAGACCCAGTACTTC TRBV5-1 . 14 TRBJ2-5 TRBD1
CASSSQYRNEQFF TGTGCCAGCAGCTCACAGTACAGGAATGAGCAGTTCTTC TRBV7-6 few 13 TRBJ2-1 .
CASSPPEIQGNTEAFF TGTGCCAGCAGCCCCCCAGAGATTCAGGGGAACACTGAAGCTTTCTTT TRBV7-9 . 16 TRBJ1-1 .
CASGLFAATEAFF TGTGCTAGTGGTTTGTTCGCGGCCACTGAAGCTTTCTTT TRBV12-5 . 13 TRBJ1-1 .
CASSTPGQFYEQYF TGTGCCAGCAGTACGCCGGGACAGTTCTACGAGCAGTACTTC TRBV28 . 14 TRBJ2-7 TRBD1
CASRGTENTEAFF TGTGCCAGCAGAGGGACAGAGAACACTGAAGCTTTCTTT TRBV5-4 . 13 TRBJ1-1 TRBD1